This T cell receptor beta chain was identified in a study of early T cells in non-severe SARS-CoV-2 infection. Overall study results and limits: Anti-spike CD8 specificities were favored by VDJdb matching, whose results missed private and CD4 specificities.

TCRdb reanalysed the 5' RACE reads using MiXCR and keeps one entry per CDR3 protein. Among about 75,000 distinct CDR3 sequences listed, approximately 10% were seen once. CDR3 length: 13 amino acids. V was pared by 7 bases and J by 3 bases, with 14 bases between. Germline CDR1 is SQVTM and CDR2 is ANQGSEA. Turning to this clonotype: What it recognizes is unknown.

This chain connects TRBV29-1 to TRBJ2-3; D uncertain. This TCR derives from an adult who was a healthcare worker with PCR-confirmed SARS-CoV-2 infection or an uninfected control (not recorded which). Sequencing was performed on whole blood, taken at baseline. DNA for the CDR3: TGCAGCGCCACAAGACCTAGGACAGATACGCAGTATTTT. Its protein is CSATRPRTDTQYF.